This TCR beta chain was identified in a study of cytomegalovirus exposure and HLA in healthy donors. Primers: 60 Vbeta forward and 13 Jbeta reverse. Method: immunoSEQ multiplex PCR; TCRdb's copy keeps in-frame clones and lacks some. The sample has about 170,000 clones; around 62% are singletons. General study results and limits: Most TCR beta V segments were productive about 87% or about 30% of the time in an earlier analysis.

CDR3 length: 15 residues. Germline-derived CDR1 and CDR2 are SGHRS and YFSETQ. Germline trimming cut 0 bases from V and 4 bases from J; bases unmatched to any gene: 4. In regard to this clone: The antigen is undetermined.

This sequence joins TRBV5-1 and TRBJ2-7; 10 nucleotides align to TRBD2. This clonotype was sampled from a man aged 35 to 55 in good health and CMV-seronegative. The source material was PBMCs. CDR3 region: CASSLGPSGSYEQYF. CDR3 bases: TGCGCCAGCAGCTTGGGTCCTAGCGGGAGTTACGAGCAGTACTTC.